The 26 T cell receptor beta chains presented below share a single source sample, sequenced in a study of shared clonotypes between healthy human individuals. Profiling relied on immunoSEQ multiplex PCR, and the TCRdb table lists in-frame clones only, not all of them. Seen here are roughly 2.5 million clones, 90% to 95% observed once, and the top ten hold about 0.13%. The sequencing input was naive CD4+ T cells sorted from blood. Subset: CD45RA+ positively selected. The receptors were sampled from a man younger than 35 in good health.

The chain has TRBV28 and TRBJ1-4, with D unclear. Trimming cost V 2 bases and J 2 bases, with 6 bases left between them. The length of the CDR3 is 14 residues. Germline values: CDR1 MDHEN, CDR2 SYDVKM. CDR3 region: CASSLISTNEKLFF. The CDR3 nucleotides read TGTGCCAGCAGTTTAATATCCACTAATGAAAAACTGTTTTTT.

The rearrangement uses TRBV18 and TRBJ1-4, with TRBD1 as a possible D gene (6 bases). Trimming removed 0 bases at V and 4 bases at J, with 18 bases between. Germline values: CDR1 KGHSH, CDR2 LQKENI. This CDR3 contains 18 residues. The CDR3: CASSPPNRGARDNEKLFF. The CDR3 bases are TGTGCCAGCTCACCACCGAATAGGGGGGCTCGAGATAATGAAAAACTGTTTTTT.

This chain uses TRBV30 with TRBJ2-2; 9 bases agree with TRBD2. V shed 2 bases and J 3 bases; nucleotides not matched to a gene: 4. This CDR3 spans 15 amino acids. From germline, CDR1 is GTSNPN and CDR2 SVGIG (reference sequence). CDR3: CAWSSAGGDTGELFF. The CDR3 nucleotides read TGTGCCTGGAGTTCAGCGGGAGGCGACACCGGGGAGCTGTTTTTT.

The V gene is TRBV6-1, the J gene TRBJ1-3; D is uncertain. The germline V gene encodes CDR1 MNHNS and CDR2 SASEGT. CDR3 size: 12 residues. V lost 2 bases to trimming and J lost 4 bases, with 3 bases between them. The CDR3 DNA reads TGTGCCAGCAGTGAACAAGGAAACACCATATATTTT. This translates into CASSEQGNTIYF.

The chain is built from TRBV10-3 and TRBJ2-5, with D maybe TRBD2 (6 bases). This CDR3 contains 17 residues. V gave up 2 bases and J gave up 5 bases, with 21 bases separating them. Germline values: CDR1 ENHRY, CDR2 SYGVKD. CDR3 bases: TGTGCCATCAGTGAGAAATGGGGCGGGATGATTGCGGAGACCCAGTACTTC. Its translation is CAISEKWGGMIAETQYF.

The gene calls are TRBV28 and TRBJ2-5; tentative D call: TRBD2 (6 bases). The end of the DNA aligns better with TRBJ2-7, so the J call may be wrong. CDR1 and CDR2 (germline): MDHEN, SYDVKM. CDR3 size: 15 residues. CDR3 residues: CASRPPLGEAHEQYF. The CDR3 nucleotides read TGTGCCAGCAGGCCTCCCTTGGGGGAGGCGCACGAGCAGTACTTC.

J is TRBJ1-4 and V is TRBV5-1; D is possibly TRBD1 (6 bases). In germline, CDR1 is SGHRS, CDR2 YFSETQ. The CDR3 consists of 16 residues. Trimming removed 0 bases from V and 4 bases from J, with 13 bases in between. The CDR3 protein is CASSLVQGGDNEKLFF. CDR3 bases: TGCGCCAGCAGCTTGGTACAGGGAGGGGATAATGAAAAACTGTTTTTT.

The chain uses TRBV11-2 and TRBJ2-3, with 10 bases fitting TRBD2. The CDR3 runs to 16 residues. The V and J ends lost 3 bases and 1 base, in that order; junction bases with no gene match: 4. Germline V gives CDR1 SGHAT, CDR2 FQNNGV. CDR3 nucleotides: TGTGCCAGCAGCTTTAGCGGGAGGAAAGGCACAGATACGCAGTATTTT. Translating gives CASSFSGRKGTDTQYF.

The chain employs TRBV11-2 and TRBJ2-3; TRBD1 agrees at 8 bases. The CDR3 has 14 amino acids. Losses at the gene ends were 4 bases for V and 6 bases for J; bases not matched to a gene: 6. The germline gives CDR1 SGHAT, CDR2 FQNNGV. CDR3 DNA sequence: TGTGCCAGCAGCTCCCCAGGGGGCGCCGATACGCAGTATTTT. Its translation: CASSSPGGADTQYF.

The genes are TRBV30 and TRBJ1-1; D is undetermined. Trimming stripped 8 bases from V and 4 bases from J, with 23 bases between. Per germline, CDR1 GTSNPN and CDR2 SVGIG (reference sequence). This CDR3 has 15 residues. The CDR3 DNA sequence: TGTGCCCGTCTCCCGGGCCTCCTCCTTGGCACTGAAGCTTTCTTT. This gives the protein CARLPGLLLGTEAFF.

The chain employs TRBV4-2 and TRBJ2-2, with D perhaps TRBD1 (7 bases). V was shortened by 1 base and J by 4 bases, with 13 bases between the two germline ends. Germline loops: CDR1 LGHNA, CDR2 YNFKEQ. The CDR3 totals 16 residues. CDR3 sequence: CASSQVRGAATGELFF. The CDR3 region has the DNA TGTGCCAGCAGCCAAGTCAGGGGGGCCGCCACCGGGGAGCTGTTTTTT.

V usage is TRBV12-1 and J usage is TRBJ2-1. TRBV12-1 is an annotated pseudogene. This CDR3 is 13 amino acids long. CDR3 coding DNA: TGTGCCAGCAGCCCCGGGGCTAGTCATGAGCAGTTCTTC. Amino acid sequence: CASSPGASHEQFF.

Concerning this clone itself: This CDR3 is also generated by other DNA sequences in the sample. This chain connects TRBV5-1 to TRBJ2-7, with D perhaps being TRBD1 or TRBD2 (6 bases each). Trimming cost V 0 bases and J 0 bases, with 7 bases left between them. Germline CDR1 is SGHRS and CDR2 is YFSETQ. CDR3 length equals 14 residues. CDR3 protein: CASSLAGASYEQYF. CDR3 DNA sequence: TGCGCCAGCAGCTTGGCGGGGGCCTCCTACGAGCAGTACTTC.

The genes are TRBV5-1 and TRBJ2-1, with 14 bases aligning to TRBD2. Germline values: CDR1 SGHRS, CDR2 YFSETQ. V shed 4 bases and J 8 bases; nucleotides not matched to a gene: 11. This CDR3 comprises 17 residues. CDR3: CASSPGLAGGVADEQFF. CDR3 nucleotide sequence: TGCGCCAGCAGCCCAGGACTAGCGGGAGGAGTGGCGGATGAGCAGTTCTTC. Filled out from reference TRBV5-1 and TRBJ2-1, the complete variable domain reads KAGVTQTPRYLIKTRGQQVTLSCSPISGHRSVSWYQQTPGQGLQFLFEYFSETQRNKGNFPGRFSGRQFSNSRSEMNVSTLELGDSALYLCASSPGLAGGVADEQFFGPGTRLTVL.

As for this clone: Other DNA sequences in the same sample also yield this CDR3. J is TRBJ2-7 and V is TRBV6-5; 9 positions agree with TRBD1. Unmatched junction bases numbered 5, after V lost 6 bases and J lost 5 bases. The germline V gene encodes CDR1 MNHEY and CDR2 SVGAGI. CDR3 length equals 13 residues. CDR3 region: CASSLGQGNEQYF. The CDR3 bases are TGTGCCAGCAGCCTGGGACAGGGAAACGAGCAGTACTTC.

The chain recombines TRBV29-1 with TRBJ2-5, with D perhaps assigned TRBD1 or TRBD2 (5 bases each). The better agreement between TRBJ2-7 and the DNA end casts doubt on the J call. Germline CDR1 and CDR2: SQVTM and ANQGSEA. The CDR3 has 14 amino acids. CDR3 sequence reads: CSVQVGDLSYEQYF. The CDR3 nucleotides read TGCAGCGTTCAGGTGGGGGACCTCTCCTACGAGCAGTACTTC.

The chain links TRBV18 to TRBJ1-4, with D possibly being TRBD1 (6 bases). CDR3 length equals 13 residues. Germline CDR1 KGHSH, CDR2 LQKENI. V dropped 6 bases and J dropped 6 bases, with 11 bases sitting between them. DNA of the CDR3: TGTGCCAGCTCCCCGGCAGGGGATGAAAAACTGTTTTTT. It specifies CASSPAGDEKLFF.

V and J are TRBV30 and TRBJ2-5; TRBD1 matches at 9 bases. CDR3 size: 12 residues. J lost 3 bases, V lost 5 bases, and 1 base had no gene match. CDR1 is GTSNPN, CDR2 SVGIG, per germline (reference sequence). CDR3 in amino acids: CAWGQGKETQYF. CDR3 bases: TGTGCCTGGGGACAGGGGAAAGAGACCCAGTACTTC.

This chain uses TRBV2 with TRBJ1-2; D might be TRBD1 (5 bases). The CDR3 length is 16 residues. Per germline, CDR1 SNHLY and CDR2 FYNNEI. V lost 2 bases, J lost 7 bases, and 20 bases lay in between. CDR3 residues: CASSESGTSGAGGYTF. DNA for the CDR3: TGTGCCAGCAGTGAAAGTGGGACCTCGGGCGCGGGTGGCTACACCTTC.

The chain has TRBV5-8 and TRBJ2-1, with D maybe TRBD2 (6 bases). V dropped 2 bases and J dropped 9 bases, with 21 bases sitting between them. Germline V gives CDR1 SGHTS, CDR2 YDEGEE. The CDR3 runs to 16 residues. The CDR3 loop reads CASSFPLNGGAGEQFF. The DNA for the CDR3 is TGTGCCAGCAGCTTCCCGTTGAACGGGGGTGCTGGTGAGCAGTTCTTC.

The rearrangement links TRBV28 to TRBJ1-1; D is perhaps TRBD1 (5 bases). Trimming removed 6 bases at V and 1 base at J, with 18 bases between. The CDR3 runs to 16 residues. Germline V gene lookup returns CDR1 MDHEN and CDR2 SYDVKM. CDR3 amino acids: CASSLRSGAGNTEAFF. CDR3 DNA: TGTGCCAGCAGCTTGAGGTCTGGGGCCGGGAACACTGAAGCTTTCTTT.

The chain uses TRBV5-8 and TRBJ2-1; 10 bases match TRBD2. In germline, CDR1 is SGHTS, CDR2 YDEGEE. V lost 3 bases, J lost 6 bases, and 6 bases stayed unmatched. The CDR3 contains 15 residues. The CDR3 region has the DNA TGTGCCAGCAGCTCTAAGACTAGCGGGTCCAATGAGCAGTTCTTC. Translating gives CASSSKTSGSNEQFF.

The chain is built from TRBV18 and TRBJ2-3; 8 bases agree with TRBD1. The V and J ends lost 3 bases and 2 bases, in that order; junction bases with no gene match: 7. CDR3 length: 16 amino acids. Looked up from germline, CDR1 is KGHSH and CDR2 is LQKENI. DNA for the CDR3: TGTGCCAGCTCACCTTTGGACAGGGCGGACACAGATACGCAGTATTTT. Translating gives CASSPLDRADTDTQYF.

On this clone: Additional DNA sequences in this sample encode the identical CDR3. The chain is built from TRBV27 and TRBJ1-6; TRBD1 matches at 8 bases. From germline, CDR1 is MNHEY and CDR2 SMNVEV (reference sequence). The CDR3 is 14 residues long. V shed 5 bases and J 10 bases; nucleotides not matched to a gene: 7. CDR3 amino acids: CASSPDRVGSPLHF. In DNA form, the CDR3 reads TGTGCCAGCAGTCCGGACAGGGTGGGGTCACCCCTCCACTTT.

This sequence joins TRBV11-2 and TRBJ2-5; D possibly corresponds to TRBD1 (5 bases). The V gene lost 1 base and the J gene lost 5 bases, with 11 bases spanning the gap. Germline lookup yields CDR1 SGHAT and CDR2 FQNNGV. The CDR3 runs to 14 residues. DNA of the CDR3: TGTGCCAGCAGCTTAGCAGGGCTTAGGGAGACCCAGTACTTC. Translated: CASSLAGLRETQYF.

Only one count was recorded for this clone. The CDR3 sequence is CASSERTGNEKLFF. CDR3 nucleotide sequence: TGTGCCAGCAGTGAAAGAACAGGGAATGAAAAACTGTTTTTT. The V and J genes are TRBV2 and TRBJ1-4; the D gene is possibly TRBD1 (6 bases). The CDR3 length is 14 residues. V lost 2 bases and J 5 bases, leaving 9 bases between the germline ends. CDR1 is SNHLY and CDR2 is FYNNEI in the germline V gene.